In its sample, the clone carrying this T cell receptor (beta chain) was seen many times. This sample was included in a study of spatial heterogeneity in lung cancer. The CDR3 is 15 amino acids. The V end lost 6 bases, the J end lost 1 base, and 13 bases lay between the germline ends. TCRdb fed the 5' RACE reads into MiXCR, producing one record per CDR3 protein. The repertoire holds tens of thousands of distinct CDR3 sequences, with under 4% as singletons. The time point here: sample taken at primary tumor resection. The clonotype was recovered from a male donor with early-stage non-small cell lung cancer. The genes are TRBV12-3 or TRBV12-4 and TRBJ1-3, with TRBD1 as a possible D gene (5 bases). The sequenced sample was normal lung tissue next to the tumor, obtained at surgery. The DNA of the CDR3 is TGTGCCAGCAGCCACGCCGGGGGGTCTGGAAACACCATATATTTT. Amino acid sequence: CASSHAGGSGNTIYF.